The 16 T cell receptor beta chains in this list originate from one sample, sequenced in a study of human T cells and chemical hapten exposure. One entry per CDR3 protein, called by TCRdb with MiXCR from the RACE reads. The sample shows around 180,000 distinct CDR3 sequences, 25% to 30% of them seen only once. Documented time point: pre-sensitization, week 0. Treatment: therapeutic diphenylcyclopropenone sensitization with weekly scalp DPC. The sample was whole blood, taken in connection with sensitization to the hapten diphenylcyclopropenone (DPC). The receptors were sampled from a woman in her thirties with alopecia areata. Some clones in this sample may be carry-over from other donors' samples.

This rearrangement joins TRBV2 to TRBJ1-1; 9 bases fit TRBD1. V trimming: 9 bases; J trimming: 4 bases; junction bases outside the gene matches: 6. The CDR3 has 13 residues. Per the germline V gene, CDR1 is SNHLY and CDR2 is FYNNEI. The CDR3 reads CARRTGVGTEAFF. As DNA, the CDR3 is TGTGCCAGGAGGACAGGGGTTGGCACTGAAGCTTTCTTT.

The chain joins TRBV6-6 to TRBJ1-4, with 9 bases fitting TRBD1. Trimming removed 6 bases from V and 5 bases from J; junction bases left unmatched: 7. Germline V lookup: CDR1 MNHNY, CDR2 SVGAGI (reference sequence). The CDR3 runs 15 residues. The CDR3 nucleotides are TGTGCCAGCAGGCTCACCGGGACAGGGAATGAAAAACTGTTTTTT. Its translation is CASRLTGTGNEKLFF.

This chain uses TRBV7-2 with TRBJ2-2, with D possibly TRBD2 on 7 matching bases. CDR1 is SGHTA, CDR2 FQGNSA, per germline. V shed 7 bases and J shed 6 bases, with 18 bases lying between them. CDR3 length equals 15 residues. This CDR3 is CASIGGAGGSGELFF. The DNA of the CDR3 is TGTGCCAGCATAGGGGGGGCCGGGGGCTCCGGGGAGCTGTTTTTT.

This clonotype occurred a few times. V usage is TRBV29-1 and J usage is TRBJ2-6; no clear D. V lost 4 bases and J lost 2, with 6 bases in between. CDR3 length equals 13 residues. CDR1 and CDR2 from the germline V gene are SQVTM and ANQGSEA. CDR3 loop: CSVASTGANVLTF. CDR3 DNA: TGCAGCGTTGCCAGTACTGGGGCCAACGTCCTGACTTTC.

V gene TRBV9 combines with J gene TRBJ1-2; tentative D call: TRBD1 (6 bases). The germline V and J ends were trimmed by 0 bases and 13 bases, with 13 bases remaining between them. The CDR3 has 12 amino acids. CDR1 and CDR2 from the germline V gene are SGDLS and YYNGEE. In DNA, the CDR3 is TGTGCCAGCAGCGTAGTCAGGGGAGAGGTCACCTTC. Its translation is CASSVVRGEVTF.

This rearrangement joins TRBV6-2 or TRBV6-3 to TRBJ2-7, with TRBD2 matching 7 bases. The CDR3 is 15 residues long. The germline V gene encodes CDR1 MNHEY and CDR2 SVGEGT. V shed 8 bases, J shed 3 bases, and the junction held 13 bases outside the gene matches. Written as DNA, the CDR3 is TGTGCCAGCTCTCCGGCCGGGGGGATTTACTACGAGCAGTACTTC. It specifies CASSPAGGIYYEQYF.

This clonotype was observed a few times. The chain carries TRBV20-1 and TRBJ2-7; 7 bases match TRBD2. J was trimmed by 4 bases and V by 6 bases; bases with no gene match: 9. CDR1 is DFQATT and CDR2 is SNEGSKA in the germline V gene (reference sequence). The CDR3 runs 13 residues. CDR3 nucleotides: TGCAGTGCCGTCCGGGACGGGGGGTACGAGCAGTACTTC. Encoded protein: CSAVRDGGYEQYF.

The chain uses TRBV6-1 and TRBJ1-5, with 10 bases aligning to TRBD1. This CDR3 spans 13 amino acids. From germline, CDR1 is MNHNS and CDR2 SASEGT. Losses at the gene ends were 8 bases for V and 13 bases for J; bases not matched to a gene: 11. Written as DNA, the CDR3 is TGTGCCAGCCAGGTGACAGGGGGCCGTGCGCAGCATTTT. This codes for CASQVTGGRAQHF.

The genes are TRBV9 and TRBJ2-1, with 7 bases aligning to TRBD2. Germline lookup yields CDR1 SGDLS and CDR2 YYNGEE. CDR3 length: 15 residues. Germline trimming cut 0 bases from V and 4 bases from J; bases unmatched to any gene: 4. The CDR3, as DNA: TGTGCCAGCAGCGTAGAGAGGGAGGGGTACAATGAGCAGTTCTTC. Translating gives CASSVEREGYNEQFF.

The chain has TRBV27 and TRBJ1-6, with 8 positions matching TRBD1. There are 13 residues in the CDR3. Per the germline V gene, CDR1 is MNHEY and CDR2 is SMNVEV (reference sequence). Trimming cost V 4 bases and J 17 bases; bases outside gene matches: 10. This CDR3 reads CASSSDPDREVHF. The CDR3 DNA follows: TGTGCCAGCAGTTCCGACCCGGACAGGGAAGTCCACTTT.

The CDR3 DNA follows: TGCGCCAGCAGCTCCAGCCGGGAGTATAGAGAGACCCAGTACTTC. This encodes CASSSSREYRETQYF. The rearrangement links TRBV4-3 to TRBJ2-5, with D possibly matching TRBD2 (6 bases). The CDR3 spans 15 residues. Germline assignment: CDR1 LGHNA and CDR2 YSLEER. V gave up 5 bases and J gave up 4 bases, with 17 bases separating them.

This clonotype was found many times. The chain recombines TRBV10-3 with TRBJ1-1; the D is unclear. The CDR3 runs to 12 residues. V was trimmed by 9 bases and J by 0 bases, leaving 8 bases between them. The germline V gene encodes CDR1 ENHRY and CDR2 SYGVKD. DNA for the CDR3: TGTGCCATAAGGCAGCTGAACACTGAAGCTTTCTTT. This translates into CAIRQLNTEAFF.

V is TRBV3-1 and J is TRBJ2-1, with 11 bases lining up with TRBD2. This CDR3 has 17 amino acids. After removal of 0 bases from V and 7 bases from J, the junction contained 8 bases not matched to a gene. Germline V gives CDR1 LGHDT, CDR2 YNNKEL (reference sequence). Written as DNA, the CDR3 is TGTGCCAGCAGCCAAGAATTCCTAGCGGGAGGAGGAAATGAGCAGTTCTTC. Amino acid sequence: CASSQEFLAGGGNEQFF.

The V and J genes are TRBV10-3 and TRBJ2-7, with D hard to call. Deletions cut 1 base from V and 3 bases from J, with 13 bases between. Germline CDR1 ENHRY, CDR2 SYGVKD. CDR3 length: 15 residues. CDR3 region: CAISEFGQSGYEQYF. The CDR3, as DNA: TGTGCCATCAGTGAGTTCGGGCAATCAGGCTACGAGCAGTACTTC.

The V gene is TRBV4-2, the J gene TRBJ2-2; weak D call: TRBD2 (7 bases). In germline, CDR1 is LGHNA, CDR2 YNFKEQ. V dropped 0 bases and J dropped 3 bases, with 11 bases sitting between them. This CDR3 has 16 residues. CDR3 nucleotide sequence: TGTGCCAGCAGCCAAGATGTCGGGGGGCACACCGGGGAGCTGTTTTTT. This codes for CASSQDVGGHTGELFF.

V usage is TRBV20-1 and J usage is TRBJ2-7; D is ambiguous. Germline assignment: CDR1 DFQATT and CDR2 SNEGSKA (reference sequence). Trimming cost V 1 base and J 4 bases, with 11 bases left between them. This CDR3 is 13 amino acids long. CDR3 loop: CSARVISSYEQYF. The CDR3 region has the DNA TGCAGTGCTAGAGTAATTTCGTCATACGAGCAGTACTTC.